This T cell receptor (beta chain) was obtained from a study of cytomegalovirus exposure and HLA in healthy donors. V shed 7 bases and J shed 1 base, with 13 bases lying between them. The length of the CDR3 is 13 residues. CDR1 is SQVTM and CDR2 is ANQGSEA in the germline V gene. Repertoires were generated with immunoSEQ multiplex PCR, while TCRdb's copy carries only in-frame clones and drops some. The table shows more than 85,000 clones, with around 96% occurring only once. The clonotype originates from a woman aged 18-29 years in good health and CMV-seronegative. Sequencing used PBMCs. This rearrangement joins TRBV29-1 to TRBJ1-1; D is undetermined. In DNA, the CDR3 is TGCAGCGCGTTAGGGAGGACGAACACTGAAGCTTTCTTT. Translating gives CSALGRTNTEAFF.